A single sample is the source of the 9 T cell receptor beta chains below, sequenced in a study of vaccination effects on CD4 cells after COVID-19 (dated by TCRdb to 2021 to 2024). No antigen has been identified for these receptors. Library prep was done by the immunoSEQ multiplex PCR assay. The table comes from immuneACCESS by way of TCRdb, which keeps in-frame sequences with V and J called. Part of the clones is missing from these tables; in studies checked, under half for an unresolved V gene and the rest for unknown reasons. This sample lists about 72,000 clones; around 81% were detected once. The leading ten clones occupy 1.2% of the sample. In the ViraFEST assay, PBMC were stimulated with viral peptide pools, and TCR sequencing was then used to find antigen-specific CD4+ T cell clonotypes based on their expansion. After approximately 11 days of culture, CD4+ T cells were isolated with the EasySep CD4+ T cell isolation kit. Two doses of either the BNT162b2 or the mRNA-1273 mRNA SARS-CoV-2 vaccine were administered to participants.

Sequences were derived from CD4+ T cells from PBMCs cultured with HCoV-229E spike peptides, sampled after COVID-19 vaccination. Reading the label with the study, this specimen's cell subset or site is: HCoV-229E spike overlapping peptide pool stimulation. The source of these receptors is a human donor who received a COVID-19 vaccine.

The chain combines TRBV29-1 with TRBJ1-2; D remains unclear. V was cut by 5 bases and J by 3 bases, with 13 bases left in between. The CDR3 is made up of 13 amino acids. Germline V gives CDR1 SQVTM, CDR2 ANQGSEA. CDR3 coding DNA: TGCAGCGTTACCCCCGGGTCCTACTATGGCTACACCTTC. It encodes CSVTPGSYYGYTF.

This chain joins TRBV30 and TRBJ1-3; possible D gene TRBD1, 5 bases. This CDR3 has 13 residues. CDR1 is GTSNPN and CDR2 is SVGIG in the germline V gene (reference sequence). V was trimmed by 7 bases and J by 2 bases, leaving 12 bases between them. The CDR3 DNA reads as TGTGCCTCGCAGGGCCTTACTGGAAACACCATATATTTT. Its protein is CASQGLTGNTIYF.

The rearrangement uses TRBV6-5 and TRBJ2-5, with 10 bases matching TRBD1. The V segment lost 0 bases and the J segment 5 bases; nucleotides outside the gene matches: 0. CDR1 MNHEY and CDR2 SVGAGI come from the germline V gene. The CDR3 contains 14 residues. In DNA, the CDR3 is TGTGCCAGCAGTTACTCGGGACAGGGGGAGACCCAGTACTTC. Residues: CASSYSGQGETQYF.

This clone was found a few times. The J gene is TRBJ1-6, the V gene TRBV2; no definite D call. V dropped 6 bases and J dropped 7 bases, with 16 bases sitting between them. CDR1 is SNHLY and CDR2 is FYNNEI in the germline V gene. The CDR3 contains 15 residues. CDR3 protein: CASRGEGAGNSPLHF. CDR3 bases: TGTGCCAGCAGAGGAGAGGGCGCGGGGAATTCACCCCTCCACTTT.

The chain has TRBV27 and TRBJ1-2, with TRBD1 identical over 7 bases. The ends lost 2 bases at V and 3 bases at J; junction bases unmatched: 0. CDR1 MNHEY and CDR2 SMNVEV come from the germline V gene (reference sequence). The CDR3 loop spans 13 amino acids. CDR3 coding DNA: TGTGCCAGCAGTTTAGGGACAGACTATGGCTACACCTTC. It codes for CASSLGTDYGYTF.

This clone was detected once. J is TRBJ1-3 and V is TRBV27; D gene uncertain. With 6 bases removed from V and 0 bases from J, the gap between germline ends came to 6 bases. This CDR3 has 13 residues. Per germline, CDR1 MNHEY and CDR2 SMNVEV (reference sequence). The CDR3 protein is CASRPNSGNTIYF. CDR3 nucleotide sequence: TGTGCCAGCAGGCCTAACTCTGGAAACACCATATATTTT.

This clone came up once. This chain uses TRBV30 with TRBJ2-2, with 8 bases fitting TRBD2. J was trimmed by 4 bases and V by 0 bases; bases with no gene match: 10. The CDR3 extends over 17 amino acids. CDR1 is GTSNPN, CDR2 SVGIG, per germline (reference sequence). CDR3 residues: CAWSVPGGPIGTGELFF. CDR3 in DNA: TGTGCCTGGAGTGTACCGGGGGGGCCTATAGGCACCGGGGAGCTGTTTTTT. The complete variable domain, with remaining parts taken from reference TRBV30 and TRBJ2-2, reads SQTIHQWPATLVQPVGSPLSLECTVEGTSNPNLYWYRQAAGRGLQLLFYSVGIGQISSEVPQNLSASRPQDRQFILSSKKLLLSDSGFYLCAWSVPGGPIGTGELFFGEGSRLTVL.

The genes are TRBV18 and TRBJ2-1; perhaps D is TRBD1 or TRBD2 (6 bases each). V lost 0 bases and J lost 10, with 16 bases in between. The CDR3 has 15 residues. CDR1 is KGHSH, CDR2 LQKENI, per germline. The CDR3 nucleotides are TGTGCCAGCTCACCACCGAGTCGGAGGGGGGAAGAGCAGTTCTTC. Protein: CASSPPSRRGEEQFF. The full variable domain, rest sourced from reference TRBV18 and TRBJ2-1, is NAGVMQNPRHLVRRRGQEARLRCSPMKGHSHVYWYRQLPEEGLKFMVYLQKENIIDESGMPKERFSAEFPKEGPSILRIQQVVRGDSAAYFCASSPPSRRGEEQFFGPGTRLTVL.

The CDR3: CASRGRVYEQYV. Written as DNA, the CDR3 is TGTGCCAGCAGGGGGAGGGTCTACGAGCAGTACGTC. The chain links TRBV5-6 to TRBJ2-7, with TRBD2 identical over 7 bases. Germline V gene sequence: CDR1 SGHDT, CDR2 YYEEEE. The J segment lost 3 bases and the V segment lost 5 bases, leaving 2 bases of the junction unmatched. The length of the CDR3 is 12 residues.